The 8 T cell receptor beta chains below were found in one sample sequenced in a study of T cell changes during pregnancy in multiple sclerosis. Profiled with immunoSEQ multiplex PCR; TCRdb holds only in-frame clones, not every one. The sample yields roughly 100,000 clones, roughly 89% seen once. Sequencing was performed on peripheral blood, taken before pregnancy. The receptors originated from a female donor with multiple sclerosis, enrolled in a pregnancy study.

The genes are TRBV7-9 and TRBJ1-4, with no clear D. This CDR3 has 14 residues. The V gene's germline CDR1 is SEHNR and CDR2 FQNEAQ (reference sequence). Trimming removed 4 bases at V and 8 bases at J, with 14 bases between. The CDR3 DNA follows: TGTGCCAGCAGCTACGAGGAGCTTAGAGAAAAACTGTTTTTT. It yields the protein CASSYEELREKLFF.

The V call is TRBV11-2, the J call TRBJ2-7, with 7 bases identical to TRBD2. CDR1 SGHAT and CDR2 FQNNGV come from the germline V gene. The CDR3 covers 16 residues. With 0 bases clipped from V and 6 bases from J, the junction kept 11 bases outside the gene matches. Here the CDR3 reads CASSLDRGGSWVEQYF. Written as DNA, the CDR3 is TGTGCCAGCAGCTTAGATCGGGGCGGGAGTTGGGTCGAGCAGTACTTC.

A note on this clone: Other nucleotide sequences in the sample specify the same CDR3. The rearrangement uses TRBV19 and TRBJ1-1; tentative D call: TRBD1 (5 bases). V shed 5 bases and J shed 0 bases, with 7 bases lying between them. CDR3 length: 13 amino acids. Germline V gene data show CDR1 as LNHDA and CDR2 as SQIVND (reference sequence). The CDR3 here is CASSSTVNTEAFF. Written as DNA, the CDR3 is TGTGCCAGTAGTTCGACAGTGAACACTGAAGCTTTCTTT.

This clone was observed a single time. This chain uses TRBV5-1 with TRBJ2-2, with 10 bases matching TRBD1. The germline V gene encodes CDR1 SGHRS and CDR2 YFSETQ. The CDR3 length is 15 residues. V gave up 4 bases and J gave up 7 bases; unmatched junction bases: 7. This CDR3 reads CASSRDRGIVGELFF. The DNA for the CDR3 is TGCGCCAGCAGCCGGGACAGGGGTATAGTCGGGGAGCTGTTTTTT. The entire variable domain, with the rest obtained from reference TRBV5-1 and TRBJ2-2, is as follows: KAGVTQTPRYLIKTRGQQVTLSCSPISGHRSVSWYQQTPGQGLQFLFEYFSETQRNKGNFPGRFSGRQFSNSRSEMNVSTLELGDSALYLCASSRDRGIVGELFFGEGSRLTVL.

As to this clone: Given a much more abundant clone one base away, this may be a read error. J is TRBJ1-2 and V is TRBV6-5, with D unresolved. Germline V gives CDR1 MNHEY, CDR2 SVGAGI. The CDR3 length is 13 residues. Trimming took off 6 bases at V and 1 base at J, with 9 bases between the two ends. CDR3 sequence reads: CASSPGNNYGYTF. CDR3 DNA: TGTGCCAGCAGCCCCGGGAATAACTATGGCTACACCTTC.

This sequence joins TRBV10-1 and TRBJ1-3; D may be TRBD1 (6 bases). This CDR3 is 13 amino acids long. Germline-derived CDR1 and CDR2 are WNHNN and SYGVQD (reference sequence). V was shortened by 1 base and J by 8 bases, with 9 bases between the two germline ends. DNA of the CDR3: TGCGCCAGCAGTGAGTGGGGGCAGGACACCATATATTTT. Translated: CASSEWGQDTIYF.

V and J are TRBV7-2 and TRBJ2-3; 9 bases agree with TRBD1. Germline CDR1 SGHTA, CDR2 FQGNSA. This CDR3 has 15 amino acids. V gave up 5 bases and J gave up 4 bases; unmatched junction bases: 7. CDR3 sequence reads: CASSMGQGNADTQYF. DNA of the CDR3: TGTGCCAGCAGCATGGGACAGGGTAACGCAGATACGCAGTATTTT.

The chain couples TRBV27 to TRBJ1-6; 7 bases match TRBD1. The CDR3 extends over 14 amino acids. V lost 6 bases, J lost 9 bases, and 8 bases stayed unmatched. CDR1 MNHEY and CDR2 SMNVEV come from the germline V gene (reference sequence). In DNA form, the CDR3 reads TGTGCCAGCAGCCTGACAGGGTCGAGTTCACCCCTCCACTTT. Its translation is CASSLTGSSSPLHF.